The rows below give T cell receptor beta chains drawn from one sample of a study of blood T cell repertoires in COVID-19. Assay: immunoSEQ multiplex PCR; the TCRdb copy retains only in-frame clones and omits some. The sample yields 310,000 or so clones, roughly 87% seen once. The material sequenced was peripheral blood. All receptors come from a man between 50 and 59 years old with active or convalescent COVID-19. Each CDR3 is given with its conserved first and last residue. Fields, in order: V gene, D gene, J gene, clone size, CDR3 protein, CDR3 DNA. D genes are given only for firm matches. Expanded clones are given a class, and other clones once, few, many or no size at all.

TRBV2	TRBD1	TRBJ2-6	.	CASTGTGGSGANVLTF	TGTGCCAGTACCGGGACAGGGGGCTCTGGGGCCAACGTCCTGACTTTC
TRBV7-6	.	TRBJ1-1	.	CASSKEARRTEAFF	TGTGCCAGCAGCAAAGAGGCCAGACGCACTGAAGCTTTCTTT
TRBV3-1/TRBV3-2	TRBD1	TRBJ1-1	.	CASRVRGQGRTEAFF	TGTGCCAGCAGGGTTAGAGGACAGGGGCGGACTGAAGCTTTCTTT
TRBV20-1	.	TRBJ1-2	.	CSAPSDYGYTF	TGCAGTGCGCCGAGCGACTATGGCTACACCTTC
TRBV5-1	TRBD1	TRBJ2-7	.	CASSLEGQGEQYF	TGCGCCAGCAGCTTGGAAGGACAGGGGGAGCAGTACTTC
TRBV7-8	.	TRBJ2-7	.	CASSLAVVYEQYF	TGTGCCAGCAGCTTAGCGGTAGTCTACGAGCAGTACTTC
TRBV4-1	.	TRBJ1-6	.	CASSQEYTFHSPLHF	TGCGCCAGCAGCCAAGAATACACATTTCATTCACCCCTCCACTTT
TRBV15	TRBD2	TRBJ2-2	.	CATSRGPAGEAGELFF	TGTGCCACCAGCAGAGGGCCAGCGGGAGAGGCCGGGGAGCTGTTTTTT
TRBV19	.	TRBJ1-1	few	CASSIDLAAFF	TGTGCCAGTAGTATTGATTTGGCCGCTTTCTTT
TRBV28	.	TRBJ1-5	.	CASTLGSHSQPQHF	TGTGCCAGCACCCTGGGGAGCCATAGCCAGCCCCAGCATTTT
TRBV18	TRBD1	TRBJ2-3	once	CASSPRGQADTQYF	TGTGCCAGCTCACCCAGGGGGCAGGCAGATACGCAGTATTTT
TRBV6-1	.	TRBJ2-1	.	CASSEAGGNEQFF	TGTGCCAGCAGTGAAGCAGGGGGCAATGAGCAGTTCTTC
TRBV6-2/TRBV6-3	TRBD1	TRBJ1-2	once	CASSYSTGYGYTF	TGTGCCAGCAGTTACTCGACAGGGTATGGCTACACCTTC
TRBV4-2	TRBD1	TRBJ1-1	.	CASSQETAGGEAFF	TGTGCCAGCAGCCAAGAGACGGCAGGGGGTGAAGCTTTCTTT
TRBV4-1	.	TRBJ1-6	.	CASSQVGREKSLLHF	TGCGCCAGCAGCCAAGTAGGCAGGGAAAAATCACTCCTCCACTTT
TRBV6-5	.	TRBJ1-3	.	CASSYNSQPSGNTIYF	TGTGCCAGCAGTTACAACAGCCAGCCCTCTGGAAACACCATATATTTT
TRBV11-2	.	TRBJ1-1	.	CASEYSRMNTEAFF	TGTGCCAGCGAGTATTCACGCATGAACACTGAAGCTTTCTTT
TRBV3-1/TRBV3-2	TRBD2	TRBJ2-3	.	CASSLGPGLAGTDTQYF	TGTGCCAGCAGCCTTGGGCCGGGACTAGCGGGCACAGATACGCAGTATTTT
TRBV2	.	TRBJ2-7	.	CASADSPYEQYF	TGTGCCAGCGCCGACAGCCCCTACGAGCAGTACTTC
TRBV12-3/TRBV12-4	.	TRBJ2-7	few	CASSPDTYEQYF	TGTGCCAGCAGTCCAGACACCTACGAGCAGTACTTC
TRBV6-6	TRBD2	TRBJ2-2	once	CAGGLAGTGELFF	TGTGCCGGCGGACTAGCGGGAACCGGGGAGCTGTTTTTT
TRBV10-3	TRBD2	TRBJ2-2	few	CATRLAANTGELFF	TGTGCCACCCGACTAGCGGCGAACACCGGGGAGCTGTTTTTT